Listed below are T cell receptor beta chains from one sample, sequenced in a study of neurological immune-mediated disorders. TCRdb itself ran the 5' RACE reads through MiXCR, one entry per CDR3 protein. The data show more than 30,000 distinct CDR3 sequences, with 4.6% seen just once and 23% held by the top ten. The sequencing input was PBMCs. The receptors were gathered from a man aged 18 to 30 in good health. CDR3s include the opening cysteine and the closing phenylalanine or tryptophan. A D gene is named only where the DNA matches it firmly. Not all rows give a size; the values are once, few, many and, for expanded clones, a class.

j_gene,v_gene,abundance,d_gene,CDR3nt,CDR3aa
TRBJ1-3,TRBV7-9,many,.,TGTGCCAGCAGCTTGGTTGGGAACACCATATATTTT,CASSLVGNTIYF
TRBJ1-1,TRBV18,.,.,TGTGCCAGCTCACCCGATGGGGGTGCGATGAACACTGAAGCTTTCTTT,CASSPDGGAMNTEAFF
TRBJ2-1,TRBV20-1,many,TRBD2,TGCAGTGCTCCACTAGCGGGGGTGAATGAGCAGTTCTTC,CSAPLAGVNEQFF
TRBJ1-6,TRBV20-1,many,.,TGCAGTGCTAGGGAAGGCACCGAAAATAATTCACCCCTCCACTTT,CSAREGTENNSPLHF
TRBJ2-4,TRBV3-1,many,TRBD1,TGTGCCAGCAGTCCAGAGGGGGCGGGTAACATTCAGTACTTC,CASSPEGAGNIQYF
TRBJ1-2,TRBV6-6,many,TRBD1,TGTGCCAGCAGACAACAGGGGCCGTGGGGCTACACCTTC,CASRQQGPWGYTF
TRBJ2-3,TRBV29-1,many,.,TGCAGCGTTGACAGCACAGATACGCAGTATTTT,CSVDSTDTQYF
TRBJ1-1,TRBV5-1,many,TRBD1,TGCGCCAGCAGCTCTAACAGGGGGATCTCGTCGGGGGGAGCTTTCTTT,CASSSNRGISSGGAFF
TRBJ1-4,TRBV13,many,TRBD1,TGTGCCAGCAGCTTCGGACAGGGTGTGCTTGAAAAACTGTTTTTT,CASSFGQGVLEKLFF
TRBJ2-7,TRBV7-9,many,.,TGTGCCACCTCGGGGGAGTCGATTGGCGAGCAGTACTTC,CATSGESIGEQYF
TRBJ2-5,TRBV19,many,.,TGTGCCAGTAGTCTACTTTTCTCGGGGATGGGAGAGACCCAGTACTTC,CASSLLFSGMGETQYF
TRBJ2-3,TRBV20-1,many,.,TGCAGTGCCGAAGGGGGGGGCACAGATACGCAGTATTTT,CSAEGGGTDTQYF
TRBJ1-5,TRBV7-2,many,.,TGTGCCAGCAGCTTAGTAGTTACGGGCAATCAGCCCCAGCATTTT,CASSLVVTGNQPQHF
TRBJ1-6,TRBV20-1,many,.,TGCAGTGCTCGGGACACCCGAAACGGTAATTCACCCCTCCACTTT,CSARDTRNGNSPLHF
TRBJ1-5,TRBV20-1,many,TRBD1,TGCAGTGCAGCGGGACAGGGCAATCAGCCCCAGCATTTT,CSAAGQGNQPQHF
TRBJ1-1,TRBV20-1,many,TRBD1,TGCAGTGCTAGGGGACAGGGGTACACGAACACTGAAGCTTTCTTT,CSARGQGYTNTEAFF
TRBJ2-5,TRBV7-2,many,.,TGTGCCAGCAGCTCAGAGTATGGGACCTACCAAGAGACCCAGTACTTC,CASSSEYGTYQETQYF
TRBJ1-3,TRBV5-1,many,.,TGCGCCAGCAGCTTGCCCGGTCACACCATATATTTT,CASSLPGHTIYF
TRBJ2-3,TRBV5-1,.,.,TGCGCCAGCAGCTTTTTAGGGGAAGATACGCAGTATTTT,CASSFLGEDTQYF
TRBJ2-7,TRBV5-1,many,TRBD1,TGCGCCAGCAGCTCTCGGACAGGGGTCTACGAGCAGTACTTC,CASSSRTGVYEQYF
TRBJ1-2,TRBV15,many,TRBD1,TGTGCCACCAGCAGCTTAGACAGGGGGGTCGGTGGCTACACCTTC,CATSSLDRGVGGYTF
TRBJ2-4,TRBV9,many,TRBD1,TGTGCCAGCAGCGCAGGGATGGACAGGGATCACAAAAACATTCAGTACTTC,CASSAGMDRDHKNIQYF
TRBJ2-7,TRBV6-2/TRBV6-3,few,.,TGTGCCAGCAGAGAAACAGGGCTCTCTTCCTACGAGCAGTACTTC,CASRETGLSSYEQYF
TRBJ2-5,TRBV6-5,many,TRBD1,TGTGCCAGCAGACTTATCCGGGACAGGGGAGAGACCCAGTACTTC,CASRLIRDRGETQYF
TRBJ2-3,TRBV5-1,many,.,TGCGCCAGCAGCTTACAGGGATCAGACACAGATACGCAGTATTTT,CASSLQGSDTDTQYF
TRBJ1-2,TRBV20-1,medium-sized,TRBD1,TGCAGTGCTAGAGATTCGGGACAGGGGGCGCCTAACTATGGCTACACCTTC,CSARDSGQGAPNYGYTF
TRBJ2-1,TRBV7-9,many,.,TGTGCCAGCAGTCTATCACCCAATGAGCAGTTCTTC,CASSLSPNEQFF
TRBJ2-5,TRBV7-7,many,.,TGTGCTAGCAGCCGAAGCTATTCGGGCCGAGAGACCCAGTACTTC,CASSRSYSGRETQYF
TRBJ1-1,TRBV6-6,many,TRBD1,TGTGCCAGCAGTTACCCGGACAGGGGGAACACTGAAGCTTTCTTT,CASSYPDRGNTEAFF
TRBJ1-5,TRBV24-1,many,TRBD1,TGTGCCACCATGGGGACAGGGTATCATCAGCCCCAGCATTTT,CATMGTGYHQPQHF
TRBJ2-3,TRBV11-2,many,.,TGTGCCAGCAGCTTACCTATTAGCACAGATACGCAGTATTTT,CASSLPISTDTQYF
TRBJ1-1,TRBV18,many,TRBD1,TGTGCCAGCTCACCGCAGACCGTAGGACAGGCAAGCTTTATCCTCTTT,CASSPQTVGQASFILF
TRBJ1-4,TRBV5-1,many,.,TGCGCCAGCAGCTCACGGGGGGTTGAAAAACTGTTTTTT,CASSSRGVEKLFF
TRBJ2-7,TRBV7-3,many,.,TGTGCCAGCAGCTTCGGGGTGGGTTACGAGCAGTACTTC,CASSFGVGYEQYF
TRBJ2-7,TRBV4-3,many,.,TGCGCCAGCAGCCAAGTGGGAACCGGCGAGCAGTACTTC,CASSQVGTGEQYF
TRBJ2-6,TRBV5-6,many,.,TGTGCCAGCAGCTTCACCTCGAGCTCTGGGGCCAACGTCCTGACTTTC,CASSFTSSSGANVLTF
TRBJ2-2,TRBV5-8,many,.,TGTGCCAGCAGCTTCAGGGACACCGGGGAGCTGTTTTTT,CASSFRDTGELFF
TRBJ2-3,TRBV29-1,many,TRBD2,TGCAGCGTTGGTAGGACTAGCGTATCCCCAGATACGCAGTATTTT,CSVGRTSVSPDTQYF
TRBJ1-1,TRBV5-6,many,.,TGTGCCAGCAGCCGGGGGGACTCGAACACTGAAGCTTTCTTT,CASSRGDSNTEAFF
TRBJ2-2,TRBV4-2,many,TRBD1,TGTGCCAGCAGCCAAGATACGGGACAGAAAACCGGGGAGCTGTTTTTT,CASSQDTGQKTGELFF
TRBJ1-5,TRBV5-1,many,.,TGCGCCAGCAGCTTGGGGCAGGGAGAACAGCCCCAGCATTTT,CASSLGQGEQPQHF
TRBJ2-2,TRBV27,many,.,TGTGCCAGCAGTTTGGTAGGGGGTAACACCGGGGAGCTGTTTTTT,CASSLVGGNTGELFF
TRBJ2-1,TRBV11-2,many,.,TGTGCCAGCAGCTTGGACAGCCTGGGGGAGCAGTTCTTC,CASSLDSLGEQFF
TRBJ1-5,TRBV12-3/TRBV12-4,many,.,TGTGCCAGCAGTTTCGGGAGTAATCAGCCCCAGCATTTT,CASSFGSNQPQHF